This T cell receptor beta chain was sequenced during a study of regulatory T cells in long-lasting Graves disease. Study details: Newly diagnosed Graves' patients took antithyroid drugs under 3 months. General study results and limits: Persistent cases favored TRBV28, TRBJ1-2 and TRBJ2-5.

Time point noted: newly diagnosed GD, antithyroid drugs for less than 3 months. The TCR library used RNA extracted from PBMCs. At least ten counts were recorded for this clonotype. Its antigen is not known. The CDR3 runs to 17 residues. CDR1 is MNHEY, CDR2 SVGEGT, per germline. With V trimmed by 4 bases and J by 0 bases, 3 bases remained unmatched. Arm-PCR of CDR3 regions and iRepertoire HTBI primers were the basis on which TCR beta libraries were built. TCRdb passed the multiplex PCR reads through MiXCR, listing each CDR3 protein once. The data hold 250,000 to 300,000 distinct CDR3 sequences, with more than 15% observed a single time. This same sample was also part of a study on T cells in Graves' hyperthyroidism and ophthalmopathy. From that study: With the HTBI primer set, the TCR CDR3 went through a first round of RT-PCR. Ophthalmopathy was separated from stable hyperthyroidism by a 13 V-J model.

This specimen consisted of peripheral blood mononuclear cells (PBMCs), obtained at new diagnosis, from a patient treated with antithyroid drugs. The rearrangement joins TRBV6-2 or TRBV6-3 to TRBJ2-1, with TRBD2 identical over 13 bases. The source of this sequence is a woman aged 25 to 39 with Graves disease. CDR3 nucleotide sequence: TGTGCCAGCAGTTCACGGACTAGCGGGGGCTCCTACAATGAGCAGTTCTTC. It codes for CASSSRTSGGSYNEQFF.